This T cell receptor beta chain was retrieved from a study of T cell repertoires in cytomegalovirus infection. Overall study: Matching HLA type and CMV infection were both indicated by public TCR beta signatures.

TCRdb ran MiXCR on the reads and lists one entry per CDR3 protein. Altogether roughly 630,000 distinct CDR3 sequences are present, 20% to 25% being singletons, with the ten largest covering 8%. The study's findings and limits: In two of eight donors, the top clonotype was HLA-C-restricted CMV-specific. Carriage of CMV together with the relevant HLA was identifiable through cumulative public TCR beta family frequency.

Losses at the gene ends were 5 bases for V and 4 bases for J; bases not matched to a gene: 11. The germline V gene has CDR1 SEHNR and CDR2 FQNEAQ (reference sequence). This CDR3 contains 16 residues. This clonotype was observed a handful of times. Its antigen is not known. The gene calls are TRBV7-9 and TRBJ1-3; TRBD1 matches at 7 bases. The sequence was collected from a human donor in good health (CMV status not recorded). Some clones in this sample may be carry-over from other donors' samples. Source material: CD8+ T cells from PBMCs. The CDR3 DNA follows: TGTGCCAGCAGCCCCCAATCCGGGACAGAGGGAAACACCATATATTTT. This sequence encodes CASSPQSGTEGNTIYF.